The next 32 T cell receptor beta chains were all read from a single sample in a study of human T cells and chemical hapten exposure. Each CDR3 protein is one row after TCRdb ran MiXCR on the RACE reads. Among some 50,000 distinct CDR3 sequences listed, roughly 4.1% were seen once. Regarding time point: healthy volunteer bleed at 2 weeks. It was from unfractionated whole blood that total RNA was extracted. What was sequenced was whole blood. The receptors stem from a human donor in good health. Some clones in this sample may be carry-over from other donors' samples.

This clonotype was seen ten or more times. The V gene is TRBV5-1, the J gene TRBJ2-3; 7 nucleotides match TRBD1. J was trimmed by 3 bases and V by 6 bases; bases with no gene match: 13. The germline gives CDR1 SGHRS, CDR2 YFSETQ. The CDR3 totals 16 residues. The CDR3: CASTPGPGQPTDTQYF. CDR3 sequence (DNA): TGCGCCAGCACCCCGGGGCCGGGACAGCCGACAGATACGCAGTATTTT. The full variable domain, rest sourced from reference TRBV5-1 and TRBJ2-3, is KAGVTQTPRYLIKTRGQQVTLSCSPISGHRSVSWYQQTPGQGLQFLFEYFSETQRNKGNFPGRFSGRQFSNSRSEMNVSTLELGDSALYLCASTPGPGQPTDTQYFGPGTRLTVL.

This clonotype was detected a few times. The chain carries TRBV5-1 and TRBJ2-3; D gene unclear. The V end was cut by 2 bases, the J end by 3 bases, with 10 bases between. Germline V lookup: CDR1 SGHRS, CDR2 YFSETQ. This CDR3 region has 14 residues. CDR3 residues: CASSLGRNTDTQYF. The CDR3 DNA reads TGCGCCAGCAGCTTAGGGCGGAATACAGATACGCAGTATTTT.

This clonotype was counted a few times. V is TRBV7-9 and J is TRBJ2-3, with 11 bases fitting TRBD2. This CDR3 spans 16 amino acids. Germline values: CDR1 SEHNR, CDR2 FQNEAQ (reference sequence). Trimming took 5 bases from V and 2 from J; bases not matched to a gene: 6. The DNA of the CDR3 is TGTGCCAGCAGCCCCCCGGGACTAGCGGCCACAGATACGCAGTATTTT. Its translation: CASSPPGLAATDTQYF. The full variable domain, completed using reference TRBV7-9 and TRBJ2-3, is DTGVSQNPRHKITKRGQNVTFRCDPISEHNRLYWYRQTLGQGPEFLTYFQNEAQLEKSRLLSDRFSAERPKGSFSTLEIQRTEQGDSAMYLCASSPPGLAATDTQYFGPGTRLTVL.

The genes are TRBV19 and TRBJ1-1, with 9 bases matching TRBD1. Trimming removed 3 bases from V and 5 bases from J; junction bases left unmatched: 4. CDR1 and CDR2 from the germline V gene are LNHDA and SQIVND (reference sequence). The CDR3 is 14 residues long. The CDR3 nucleotides read TGTGCCAGTAGTATCCAACAGGGGGCAACTGAAGCTTTCTTT. It encodes CASSIQQGATEAFF.

CDR3 in DNA: TGCAGTGCGTCCCTCGGGGGGGCGTTCGGTGGAAACACCATATATTTT. Its translation: CSASLGGAFGGNTIYF. The J gene is TRBJ1-3, the V gene TRBV20-1, with TRBD1 as a possible D gene (6 bases). The V end was cut by 6 bases, the J end by 3 bases, with 21 bases between. CDR1 DFQATT and CDR2 SNEGSKA come from the germline V gene (reference sequence). The CDR3 has 16 residues.

This clonotype was seen only a few times. The CDR3 here is CASSYLVTALNTEAFF. Here the CDR3 DNA reads TGTGCCAGCAGTTACCTTGTCACCGCTTTGAACACTGAAGCTTTCTTT. The chain employs TRBV6-6 and TRBJ1-1; D remains ambiguous. This CDR3 contains 16 residues. V shed 2 bases and J shed 0 bases, with 13 bases lying between them. The germline gives CDR1 MNHNY, CDR2 SVGAGI (reference sequence).

This clonotype has ten or more counts. The V gene is TRBV19, the J gene TRBJ1-5, with D perhaps TRBD1 (5 bases). The CDR3 contains 13 residues. From germline, CDR1 is LNHDA and CDR2 SQIVND (reference sequence). Between the trimmed V and J ends, which lost 5 bases and 5 bases, there was a span of 10 bases. As DNA, the CDR3 is TGTGCCAGTAGTGGTCAGGGACATCAGCCCCAGCATTTT. It translates to CASSGQGHQPQHF.

This clonotype was seen only a few times. This chain joins TRBV20-1 and TRBJ2-3; either TRBD1 or TRBD2 may fit D (5 bases each). Trimming left V 8 bases short and J 2 bases short, with 20 bases between. The CDR3 runs to 15 residues. Germline V gene data show CDR1 as DFQATT and CDR2 as SNEGSKA (reference sequence). The CDR3 nucleotides read TGCAGTACCGTGAATCCAGGGAGATCCACAGATACGCAGTATTTT. Protein product: CSTVNPGRSTDTQYF.

This clonotype was observed many times. This chain connects TRBV28 to TRBJ2-1, with unresolved D. The CDR3 is 10 amino acids. V lost 6 bases to trimming and J lost 6 bases, with 3 bases between them. Looked up from germline, CDR1 is MDHEN and CDR2 is SYDVKM. For the CDR3, the DNA is TGTGCCAGCAGCCTCAATGAGCAGTTCTTC. This gives the protein CASSLNEQFF.

The V gene is TRBV28, the J gene TRBJ1-5; unclear D gene. V dropped 2 bases and J dropped 1 base, with 9 bases sitting between them. Germline V gene lookup returns CDR1 MDHEN and CDR2 SYDVKM. The CDR3 is 15 amino acids. CDR3 sequence reads: CASSLHQLSNQPQHF. As DNA, the CDR3 is TGTGCCAGCAGTTTACACCAGCTCAGCAATCAGCCCCAGCATTTT.

This clonotype has a count of ten or more. The gene calls are TRBV11-2 and TRBJ2-5; the D gene is possibly TRBD2 (6 bases). V was trimmed by 6 bases and J by 5 bases, leaving 22 bases between them. This CDR3 region has 16 residues. CDR1 is SGHAT and CDR2 is FQNNGV in the germline V gene. CDR3 protein: CASRALGGGRGETQYF. The CDR3 nucleotides are TGTGCCAGCAGGGCACTTGGGGGAGGCCGGGGGGAGACCCAGTACTTC.

This clonotype has at least ten counts. The CDR3 spells CASTSTPSGRFTDTQYF. The DNA of the CDR3 is TGCGCCAGCACCTCAACCCCTAGCGGGAGGTTCACAGATACGCAGTATTTT. This chain uses TRBV10-2 with TRBJ2-3; TRBD2 aligns across 11 bases. The CDR3 spans 17 residues. Germline V gene data show CDR1 as WSHSY and CDR2 as SAAADI. With 7 bases clipped from V and 2 bases from J, the junction kept 11 bases outside the gene matches.

In this sample, this clonotype turned up a few times. The DNA of the CDR3 is TGTGCCAGCAGCTCCCCGACAGGGGCGACGGGGGGCTACACCTTC. The encoded protein is CASSSPTGATGGYTF. The chain joins TRBV13 to TRBJ1-2, with TRBD1 matching over 8 bases. Germline loops: CDR1 PRHDT, CDR2 FYEKMQ (reference sequence). Trimming removed 4 bases from V and 8 bases from J; junction bases left unmatched: 12. The CDR3 is made up of 15 amino acids.

The sample holds many counts of this clonotype. The V call is TRBV4-1, the J call TRBJ2-1; D is unclear. V was cut by 4 bases and J by 11 bases, with 18 bases left in between. The CDR3 totals 14 residues. Germline V CDR1 and CDR2: MGHRA, YSYEKL. The CDR3 protein is CASSRLGGVGKQFF. The DNA for the CDR3 is TGCGCCAGCAGCCGCCTGGGCGGAGTCGGAAAGCAGTTCTTC.

In this sample, this clonotype turned up many times. The V call is TRBV12-3 or TRBV12-4, the J call TRBJ2-5, with D possibly being TRBD1 or TRBD2 (5 bases each). V shed 5 bases and J shed 1 base, with 11 bases lying between them. The CDR3 consists of 14 residues. CDR3 in DNA: TGTGCCAGCAGTCCAGGGACCTTCCAAGAGACCCAGTACTTC. Translating gives CASSPGTFQETQYF.

This clonotype showed up many times. The chain carries TRBV11-2 and TRBJ2-1; D call uncertain. Deletions cut 1 base from V and 8 bases from J, with 15 bases between. The CDR3 has 15 amino acids. Germline-derived CDR1 and CDR2 are SGHAT and FQNNGV. CDR3 protein: CASSLARLARYEQFF. The DNA of the CDR3 is TGTGCCAGCAGCTTAGCCCGTTTAGCTCGCTATGAGCAGTTCTTC.

This clonotype was detected many times. The V gene is TRBV7-3, the J gene TRBJ1-2, with D tentatively TRBD1 (5 bases). CDR1 and CDR2 (germline): SGHTA, FQGTGA. Trimming pared 3 bases from V and 8 bases from J, leaving 10 bases between. The CDR3 covers 12 residues. CDR3: CASSLDNRGYTF. The CDR3 DNA reads as TGTGCCAGCAGCTTGGACAATAGGGGCTACACCTTC.

This clonotype was recorded many times. V gene TRBV24-1 combines with J gene TRBJ2-3; a possible D gene is TRBD2 (5 bases). V was pared by 9 bases and J by 0 bases, with 12 bases between. The germline V gene encodes CDR1 KGHDR and CDR2 SFDVKD. This CDR3 spans 14 amino acids. CDR3 loop: CATAMGASTDTQYF. The CDR3 DNA sequence: TGTGCCACCGCGATGGGAGCGAGCACAGATACGCAGTATTTT.

The sample holds many counts of this clonotype. The V and J genes are TRBV29-1 and TRBJ2-2, with 7 nucleotides matching TRBD1. Germline values: CDR1 SQVTM, CDR2 ANQGSEA. V lost 6 bases to trimming and J lost 1 base; unmatched junction nucleotides: 5. The CDR3 runs to 14 residues. This chain's CDR3 is CSVGRTGNTGELFF. The DNA for the CDR3 is TGCAGCGTGGGACGGACAGGGAACACCGGGGAGCTGTTTTTT.

In its sample, this clonotype was seen a few times. The chain is built from TRBV20-1 and TRBJ1-5, with D perhaps matching TRBD1 (6 bases). Per the germline V gene, CDR1 is DFQATT and CDR2 is SNEGSKA (reference sequence). The V end lost 3 bases, the J end lost 2 bases, and 17 bases lay between the germline ends. This CDR3 comprises 16 residues. This chain's CDR3 is CSARIRRGEGNQPQHF. The CDR3 bases are TGCAGTGCTAGGATCCGCAGGGGCGAGGGCAATCAGCCCCAGCATTTT.

Ten or more counts support this clonotype. The chain combines TRBV6-5 with TRBJ1-4; 9 nucleotides match TRBD1. The CDR3 is made up of 13 amino acids. The J segment lost 8 bases and the V segment lost 5 bases, leaving 3 bases of the junction unmatched. Germline V lookup: CDR1 MNHEY, CDR2 SVGAGI. CDR3 coding DNA: TGTGCCAGCAGTATCGACAGGGGGGAAAAACTGTTTTTT. Amino acids: CASSIDRGEKLFF.

The CDR3 DNA is TGCGCCAGCAGCCAAGCGTCTACCTTTAGCTCCTATAATTCACCCCTCCACTTT. Translation: CASSQASTFSSYNSPLHF. The chain has TRBV4-1 and TRBJ1-6; no definite D call. The CDR3 has 18 residues. Germline lookup yields CDR1 MGHRA and CDR2 YSYEKL. Deletions cut 1 base from V and 0 bases from J, with 13 bases between.

The rearrangement joins TRBV5-1 to TRBJ1-4, with 9 bases lining up with TRBD1. V lost 4 bases, J lost 7 bases, and 8 bases stayed unmatched. The germline gives CDR1 SGHRS, CDR2 YFSETQ. This CDR3 is 15 amino acids long. The CDR3 is CASSAPGQGGEKLFF. CDR3 DNA: TGCGCCAGCAGCGCTCCGGGACAGGGCGGTGAAAAACTGTTTTTT.

This clonotype was seen repeatedly, ten times or more. This rearrangement joins TRBV20-1 to TRBJ1-1; D not certain. Trimming cost V 0 bases and J 1 base, with 9 bases left between them. Germline values: CDR1 DFQATT, CDR2 SNEGSKA (reference sequence). The CDR3 is 14 amino acids. DNA for the CDR3: TGCAGTGCTAGAGATGGGCATTGGAACACTGAAGCTTTCTTT. Protein: CSARDGHWNTEAFF.

The chain links TRBV23-1 to TRBJ2-3; 7 nucleotides line up with TRBD1. TRBV23-1 falls under the ORF class, with uncertain function. There are 18 residues in the CDR3. V lost 2 bases to trimming and J lost 0 bases; unmatched junction nucleotides: 11. CDR3 residues: CASSQRTRTGESTDTQYF. The CDR3 nucleotides are TGCGCCAGCAGTCAACGAACCCGGACAGGCGAAAGCACAGATACGCAGTATTTT.

This clonotype was seen more than once but under ten times. V usage is TRBV4-1 and J usage is TRBJ1-3; D ambiguous. The CDR3 spans 15 residues. Between the trimmed V and J ends, which lost 0 bases and 5 bases, there was a span of 11 bases. Germline-derived CDR1 and CDR2 are MGHRA and YSYEKL. CDR3 amino acids: CASSQDPTRRNTIYF. The CDR3 nucleotides are TGCGCCAGCAGCCAAGATCCCACCCGGAGAAACACCATATATTTT.

Worth noting for this clonotype: This could be a read error, since a much larger clone is one nucleotide away. The chain is built from TRBV9 and TRBJ2-3; no clear D gene. Trimming stripped 0 bases from V and 4 bases from J, with 12 bases between. CDR3 length: 15 residues. Germline-derived CDR1 and CDR2 are SGDLS and YYNGEE. The CDR3 protein is CASSVAARDSDTQYF. For the CDR3, the DNA is TGTGCCAGCAGCGTAGCGGCGAGAGACTCAGATACGCAGTATTTT.

This clonotype has at least ten counts. The chain combines TRBV29-1 with TRBJ2-1; the D gene is possibly TRBD2 (6 bases). The CDR3 consists of 14 residues. V shed 3 bases and J shed 4 bases, with 13 bases lying between them. The germline CDR1 and CDR2 sequences are SQVTM and ANQGSEA. The CDR3 here is CSVDWGGTYNEQFF. Here the CDR3 DNA reads TGCAGCGTTGACTGGGGCGGGACTTACAATGAGCAGTTCTTC.

This clonotype was seen repeatedly, ten times or more. The genes are TRBV29-1 and TRBJ2-3; a weak D match, TRBD1 (5 bases). Germline CDR1 SQVTM, CDR2 ANQGSEA. Trimming took 3 bases from V and 3 from J, leaving 10 bases between them. The CDR3 runs 13 residues. The CDR3 protein is CSVDMGLTDTQYF. As DNA, the CDR3 is TGCAGCGTTGATATGGGGCTGACAGATACGCAGTATTTT.

Ten or more counts support this clonotype. The chain has TRBV4-1 and TRBJ1-1, with D possibly TRBD1 on 5 matching bases. The CDR3 consists of 14 residues. V was shortened by 5 bases and J by 4 bases, with 14 bases between the two germline ends. Germline V lookup: CDR1 MGHRA, CDR2 YSYEKL. As DNA, the CDR3 is TGCGCCAGCAGCTACGACAGTCTGGGCACTGAAGCTTTCTTT. As protein: CASSYDSLGTEAFF.

This clonotype was seen ten or more times. This rearrangement joins TRBV9 to TRBJ1-1; TRBD1 might be the D (5 bases). Germline V gene sequence: CDR1 SGDLS, CDR2 YYNGEE. Trimming removed 2 bases at V and 4 bases at J, with 9 bases between. This CDR3 has 13 amino acids. In DNA, the CDR3 is TGTGCCAGCAGCGTGGGGGATAGCACTGAAGCTTTCTTT. It translates to CASSVGDSTEAFF. Together with reference TRBV9 and TRBJ1-1, the CDR3 gives the full variable domain: DSGVTQTPKHLITATGQRVTLRCSPRSGDLSVYWYQQSLDQGLQFLIQYYNGEERAKGNILERFSAQQFPDLHSELNLSSLELGDSALYFCASSVGDSTEAFFGQGTRLTVV.

In this sample, this clonotype turned up a few times. V and J are TRBV3-1 and TRBJ2-1, with 10 bases lining up with TRBD1. With 3 bases clipped from V and 5 bases from J, the junction kept 1 base outside the gene matches. The CDR3 is 14 amino acids. CDR1 and CDR2 (germline): LGHDT, YNNKEL (reference sequence). CDR3 sequence: CASSQDRGDNEQFF. DNA of the CDR3: TGTGCCAGCAGCCAGGACAGGGGGGACAATGAGCAGTTCTTC.